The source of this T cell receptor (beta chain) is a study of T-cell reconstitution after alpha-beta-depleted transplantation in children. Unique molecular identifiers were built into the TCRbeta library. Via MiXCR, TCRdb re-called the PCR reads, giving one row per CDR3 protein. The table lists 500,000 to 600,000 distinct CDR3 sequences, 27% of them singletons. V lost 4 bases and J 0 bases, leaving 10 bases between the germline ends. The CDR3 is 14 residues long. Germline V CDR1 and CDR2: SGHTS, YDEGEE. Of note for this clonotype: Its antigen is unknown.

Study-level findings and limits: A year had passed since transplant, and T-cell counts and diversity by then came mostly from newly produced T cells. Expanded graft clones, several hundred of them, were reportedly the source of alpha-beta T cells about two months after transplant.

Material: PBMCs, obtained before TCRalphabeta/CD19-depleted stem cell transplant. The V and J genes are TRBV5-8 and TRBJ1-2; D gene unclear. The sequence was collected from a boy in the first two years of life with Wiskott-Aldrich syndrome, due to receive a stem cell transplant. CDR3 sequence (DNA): TGTGCCAGCAGCAGAAGTTTTTCTAACTATGGCTACACCTTC. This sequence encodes CASSRSFSNYGYTF.